This entry features one T cell receptor beta chain sequence. The antigen is undetermined. The sample belongs to a study of T-cell reconstitution after alpha-beta-depleted transplantation in children. The J segment lost 4 bases and the V segment lost 4 bases, leaving 12 bases of the junction unmatched. CDR1 and CDR2 (germline): SGHTA, FQGTGA. CDR3 length: 17 residues. The study's findings and limits: About two months after transplant, alpha-beta T cells reportedly came from several hundred expanded graft clones. For some patients, TCRbeta diversity was high at day 60 because of recipient T cells and thymic progenitors that survived.

Unique molecular identifiers were incorporated when the TCRbeta library was constructed. One entry per CDR3 protein results from TCRdb running MiXCR on the PCR reads. The sample includes 400,000 to 450,000 distinct CDR3 sequences, 43% of them seen just once. The sample was PBMCs, taken before TCRalphabeta/CD19-depleted stem cell transplant. This clonotype originated in a girl aged 2 to 10 with aplastic anemia, due to receive a stem cell transplant. The chain couples TRBV7-3 to TRBJ2-2; 7 bases match TRBD1. As DNA, the CDR3 is TGTGCCAGCAGCTCCAGGCCCGGGACAGCTTCCACCGGGGAGCTGTTTTTT. Amino acids: CASSSRPGTASTGELFF.